What follows are 22 T cell receptor beta chains derived from one specimen sequenced in a study of blood T cells in healthy people across ages. The authors ran a second PCR of roughly 7 to 11 cycles using a sample-barcoded 5' primer and a J-beta primer mix. TCRdb analysed the 5' RACE reads with MiXCR anew, one entry per CDR3 protein. The table lists some 900,000 distinct CDR3 sequences, around 49% of them singletons. The sequenced material came from blood. All receptors derive from a man aged 30 to 45 in good health.

This sequence joins TRBV20-1 and TRBJ2-1, with TRBD2 matching over 8 bases. The CDR3 covers 14 residues. Per germline, CDR1 DFQATT and CDR2 SNEGSKA (reference sequence). The V segment lost 6 bases and the J segment 8 bases; nucleotides outside the gene matches: 12. The CDR3 sequence is CSARTGTSKDEQFF. The CDR3, as DNA: TGCAGTGCGCGAACCGGGACTAGTAAAGATGAGCAGTTCTTC.

This chain links TRBV3-1 with TRBJ2-3, with a weak D call TRBD1 (6 bases). Trimming removed 3 bases from V and 8 bases from J, with 18 bases in between. CDR1 and CDR2 from the germline V gene are LGHDT and YNNKEL (reference sequence). The CDR3 runs to 15 residues. DNA of the CDR3: TGTGCCAGCAGCCAGGGGGCAGGGGCCCTTTTTACGCAGTATTTT. This encodes CASSQGAGALFTQYF.

This chain uses TRBV10-2 with TRBJ1-2; 10 bases fit TRBD1. Looked up from germline, CDR1 is WSHSY and CDR2 is SAAADI. The junction had 10 bases not matched to a gene; V was cut back by 7 bases and J by 5 bases. The CDR3 length is 15 residues. The CDR3 DNA sequence: TGCGCCAGCACACCCCGGGACAGGGGATCTTATGGCTACACCTTC. Translated, it gives CASTPRDRGSYGYTF.

The rearrangement links TRBV12-3 or TRBV12-4 to TRBJ2-2, with TRBD1 identical over 7 bases. This CDR3 is 16 amino acids long. After removal of 5 bases from V and 5 bases from J, the junction contained 11 bases not matched to a gene. The CDR3 DNA sequence: TGTGCCAGCAGTCCGAGCTGGACAGGTCCGACCGGGGAGCTGTTTTTT. Protein sequence: CASSPSWTGPTGELFF.

The genes are TRBV6-5 and TRBJ2-7; D may be TRBD1 (6 bases). From germline, CDR1 is MNHEY and CDR2 SVGAGI. CDR3 length: 14 amino acids. The V end was cut by 6 bases, the J end by 2 bases, with 14 bases between. CDR3 protein: CASSRDIATYEQYF. The CDR3 coding sequence is TGTGCCAGCAGCAGGGACATAGCAACCTACGAGCAGTACTTC.

V usage is TRBV6-5 and J usage is TRBJ1-2, with D perhaps matching TRBD1 (5 bases). V was shortened by 0 bases and J by 4 bases, with 12 bases between the two germline ends. Germline V gene sequence: CDR1 MNHEY, CDR2 SVGAGI. This CDR3 is built from 15 residues. CDR3 in amino acids: CASSYSGRGIYGYTF. The CDR3 nucleotides read TGTGCCAGCAGTTACTCGGGAAGGGGAATCTATGGCTACACCTTC.

This clonotype was observed a few times. The chain carries TRBV14 and TRBJ2-5, with D uncertain. CDR1 is SGHDN and CDR2 is FVKESK in the germline V gene. The CDR3 is made up of 15 amino acids. V was shortened by 6 bases and J by 1 base, with 15 bases between the two germline ends. The CDR3 protein is CASSHMLGSQETQYF. The CDR3 DNA is TGTGCCAGCAGTCATATGCTAGGGTCCCAAGAGACCCAGTACTTC. Based on the CDR3 plus reference TRBV14 and TRBJ2-5, the full variable domain is EAGVTQFPSHSVIEKGQTVTLRCDPISGHDNLYWYRRVMGKEIKFLLHFVKESKQDESGMPNNRFLAERTGGTYSTLKVQPAELEDSGVYFCASSHMLGSQETQYFGPGTRLLVL.

This clonotype has more than one count but fewer than ten. This chain links TRBV20-1 with TRBJ2-1; TRBD1 or TRBD2 may be the D gene (5 bases each). The germline V gene has CDR1 DFQATT and CDR2 SNEGSKA (reference sequence). The ends were cut back, 3 bases at V and 6 bases at J, with 18 bases in the middle. The CDR3 runs to 15 residues. CDR3 sequence reads: CSARTLLGALNEQFF. CDR3 coding DNA: TGCAGTGCTAGGACTCTGCTCGGGGCCCTCAATGAGCAGTTCTTC.

This clonotype was seen a single time. The chain links TRBV20-1 to TRBJ1-2; tentatively, D is TRBD1 (6 bases). The CDR3 covers 16 residues. The germline V gene encodes CDR1 DFQATT and CDR2 SNEGSKA (reference sequence). Trimming stripped 0 bases from V and 5 bases from J, with 19 bases between. CDR3 DNA: TGCAGTGCTAGAGATGGAGGGGAGACAGGCCTTTATGGCTACACCTTC. Amino acid sequence: CSARDGGETGLYGYTF.

This clonotype was seen repeatedly, ten times or more. The V call is TRBV2, the J call TRBJ1-5; D remains ambiguous. Germline CDR1 SNHLY, CDR2 FYNNEI. With 7 bases removed from V and 1 base from J, the gap between germline ends came to 14 bases. The CDR3 has 15 residues. CDR3: CASKNGEVSNQPQHF. The CDR3 DNA is TGTGCCAGCAAAAATGGGGAGGTGAGCAATCAGCCCCAGCATTTT.

This clonotype was counted between two and nine times. This chain joins TRBV2 and TRBJ1-2; maybe TRBD1 (5 bases). This CDR3 comprises 14 residues. Trimming shortened V by 5 bases and J by 4 bases, and 14 bases separated the two germline ends. CDR1 and CDR2 (germline): SNHLY, FYNNEI. The CDR3 DNA is TGTGCCAGCAGTCCAATTGACAGCACCTATGGCTACACCTTC. It yields the protein CASSPIDSTYGYTF.

The genes are TRBV6-5 and TRBJ2-7; perhaps TRBD1 as D (6 bases). Between the trimmed V and J ends, which lost 5 bases and 0 bases, there was a span of 14 bases. Germline loops: CDR1 MNHEY, CDR2 SVGAGI. This CDR3 region has 15 residues. CDR3 DNA: TGTGCCAGCAGTCAGGGGACACCTGCCTCCTACGAGCAGTACTTC. Translated, it gives CASSQGTPASYEQYF.

This clonotype appeared many times. As DNA, the CDR3 is TGTGCCAGCAGACCTACTAGCGGGGGGTCCAATGAGCAGTTCTTC. Protein: CASRPTSGGSNEQFF. This chain links TRBV6-2 or TRBV6-3 with TRBJ2-1, with TRBD2 matching over 12 bases. CDR3 length: 15 amino acids. V gave up 6 bases and J gave up 6 bases; unmatched junction bases: 6. Per germline, CDR1 MNHEY and CDR2 SVGEGT.

In its sample, this clonotype was seen a few times. This chain uses TRBV20-1 with TRBJ2-1; 9 nucleotides agree with TRBD2. The CDR3 runs 14 residues. Germline V gives CDR1 DFQATT, CDR2 SNEGSKA (reference sequence). V lost 4 bases and J lost 9; bases outside the gene matches: 10. This CDR3 is CSAKAGGPMGEQFF. The CDR3 coding sequence is TGCAGTGCTAAAGCGGGGGGTCCCATGGGTGAGCAGTTCTTC.

The chain joins TRBV4-2 to TRBJ2-3; TRBD2 might be the D (5 bases). Germline V gives CDR1 LGHNA, CDR2 YNFKEQ. Trimming took off 8 bases at V and 1 base at J, with 16 bases between the two ends. The CDR3 is made up of 15 amino acids. CDR3 sequence (DNA): TGTGCCAGCCGCCCCTCGGATAGCGGCACAGATACGCAGTATTTT. This encodes CASRPSDSGTDTQYF.

This clonotype was recorded only once. CDR3 bases: TGCGCCAGCAGCGCCCTGACTAGCGGCGGCACAGATACGCAGTATTTT. Its translation is CASSALTSGGTDTQYF. V and J are TRBV5-1 and TRBJ2-3, with 9 bases aligning to TRBD2. J lost 1 base, V lost 4 bases, and 7 bases had no gene match. The CDR3 is made up of 16 amino acids. Germline V lookup: CDR1 SGHRS, CDR2 YFSETQ. Full variable domain (remainder filled in from reference TRBV5-1 and TRBJ2-3): KAGVTQTPRYLIKTRGQQVTLSCSPISGHRSVSWYQQTPGQGLQFLFEYFSETQRNKGNFPGRFSGRQFSNSRSEMNVSTLELGDSALYLCASSALTSGGTDTQYFGPGTRLTVL.

The table lists this clonotype with a few counts. The chain couples TRBV4-2 to TRBJ2-5; TRBD2 agrees at 10 bases. CDR3 length: 19 residues. The J segment lost 1 base and the V segment lost 0 bases, leaving 11 bases of the junction unmatched. From germline, CDR1 is LGHNA and CDR2 YNFKEQ. The CDR3 protein is CASSQDSSGGARFQETQYF. Here the CDR3 DNA reads TGTGCCAGCAGCCAAGACTCAAGCGGGGGGGCCCGTTTCCAAGAGACCCAGTACTTC.

This clonotype appeared once. This CDR3 reads CATSDLTSGEDTQYF. CDR3 nucleotide sequence: TGTGCCACCAGTGATTTGACTAGCGGGGAGGATACGCAGTATTTT. The chain carries TRBV24-1 and TRBJ2-3; 10 positions match TRBD2. CDR3 length equals 15 residues. CDR1 KGHDR and CDR2 SFDVKD come from the germline V gene. The trim removed 0 bases at V and 6 bases at J, leaving 2 bases unmatched.

Only a few counts were recorded for this clonotype. This chain joins TRBV7-9 and TRBJ2-1; D call uncertain. This CDR3 region has 10 residues. The germline V and J ends were trimmed by 5 bases and 8 bases, with 4 bases remaining between them. Germline CDR1 reads SEHNR; CDR2 reads FQNEAQ (reference sequence). CDR3 region: CASSQDEQFF. As DNA, the CDR3 is TGTGCCAGCAGCCAGGATGAGCAGTTCTTC.

A few counts support this clonotype. The J gene is TRBJ2-4, the V gene TRBV28; the match to TRBD2 covers 7 bases. The DNA end lines up better with TRBJ2-7; the J call may be wrong. CDR3 length: 15 amino acids. Germline V gives CDR1 MDHEN, CDR2 SYDVKM. This CDR3 is CASSVTPGTGGEQYF. In nucleotides, the CDR3 is TGTGCCAGCAGTGTTACCCCCGGGACGGGAGGCGAGCAGTACTTC.

The chain combines TRBV6-5 with TRBJ1-2; tentative D call: TRBD1 (5 bases). The V gene's germline CDR1 is MNHEY and CDR2 SVGAGI. Trimming pared 2 bases from V and 4 bases from J, leaving 14 bases between. The CDR3 consists of 15 residues. The CDR3 nucleotides are TGTGCCAGCAGTTACATCGGGGGGGACGGCTATGGCTACACCTTC. Its translation is CASSYIGGDGYGYTF.

This clonotype was seen a few times. V gene TRBV10-3 combines with J gene TRBJ2-3; either TRBD1 or TRBD2 may supply D (6 bases each). The CDR3 contains 15 residues. Germline CDR1 and CDR2: ENHRY and SYGVKD. V lost 10 bases to trimming and J lost 2 bases, with 19 bases between them. CDR3 residues: CATSAGGLPTDTQYF. Written as DNA, the CDR3 is TGTGCCACGTCAGCTGGGGGGCTCCCCACAGATACGCAGTATTTT.